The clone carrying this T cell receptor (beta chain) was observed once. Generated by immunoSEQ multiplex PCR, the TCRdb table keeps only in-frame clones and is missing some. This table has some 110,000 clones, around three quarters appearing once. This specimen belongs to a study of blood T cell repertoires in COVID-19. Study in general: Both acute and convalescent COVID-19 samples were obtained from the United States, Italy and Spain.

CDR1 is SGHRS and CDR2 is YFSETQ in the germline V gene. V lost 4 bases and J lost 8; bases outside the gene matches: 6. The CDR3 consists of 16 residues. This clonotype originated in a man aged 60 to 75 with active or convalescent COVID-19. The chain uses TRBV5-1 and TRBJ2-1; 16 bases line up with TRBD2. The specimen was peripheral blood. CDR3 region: CASSTGTSGRADEQFF. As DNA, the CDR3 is TGCGCCAGCAGCACCGGGACTAGCGGGAGGGCTGATGAGCAGTTCTTC.